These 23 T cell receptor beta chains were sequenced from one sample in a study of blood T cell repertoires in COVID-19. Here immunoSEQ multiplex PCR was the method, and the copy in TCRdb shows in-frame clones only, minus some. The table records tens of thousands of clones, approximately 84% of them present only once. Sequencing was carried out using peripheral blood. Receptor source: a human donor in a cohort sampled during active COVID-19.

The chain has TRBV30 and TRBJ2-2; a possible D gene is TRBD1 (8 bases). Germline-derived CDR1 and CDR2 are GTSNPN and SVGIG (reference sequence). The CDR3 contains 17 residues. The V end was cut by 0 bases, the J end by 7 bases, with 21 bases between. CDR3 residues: CAWSVPIRTGRDGELFF. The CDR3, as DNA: TGTGCCTGGAGTGTACCCATTCGGACAGGGAGGGACGGGGAGCTGTTTTTT.

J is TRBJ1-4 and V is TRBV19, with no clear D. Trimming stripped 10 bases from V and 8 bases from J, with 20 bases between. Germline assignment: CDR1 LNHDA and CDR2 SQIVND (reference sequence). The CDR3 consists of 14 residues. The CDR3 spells CATQGPARGEKLFF. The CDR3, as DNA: TGTGCCACCCAAGGTCCCGCTCGAGGAGAAAAACTGTTTTTT.

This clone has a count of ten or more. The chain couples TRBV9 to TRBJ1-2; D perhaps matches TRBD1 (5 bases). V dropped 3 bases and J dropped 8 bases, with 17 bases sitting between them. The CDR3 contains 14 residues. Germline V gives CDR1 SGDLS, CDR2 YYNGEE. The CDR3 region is CASSAKGGAKGYTF. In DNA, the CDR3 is TGTGCCAGCAGCGCCAAGGGAGGGGCAAAGGGCTACACCTTC.

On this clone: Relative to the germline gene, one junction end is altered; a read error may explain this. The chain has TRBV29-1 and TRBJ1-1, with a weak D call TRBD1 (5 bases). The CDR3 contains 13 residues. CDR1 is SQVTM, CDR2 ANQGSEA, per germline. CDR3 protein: CSVDWDADTEAFF. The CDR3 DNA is TGCAGCGTTGATTGGGATGCGGACACCGAAGCTTTCTTT.

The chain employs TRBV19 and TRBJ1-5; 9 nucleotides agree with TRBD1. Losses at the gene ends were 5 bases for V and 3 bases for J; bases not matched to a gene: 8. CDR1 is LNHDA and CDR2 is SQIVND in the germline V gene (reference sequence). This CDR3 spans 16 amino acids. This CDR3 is CASSVTGGLFNQPQHF. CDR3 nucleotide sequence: TGTGCCAGTAGTGTGACAGGGGGACTGTTCAATCAGCCCCAGCATTTT.

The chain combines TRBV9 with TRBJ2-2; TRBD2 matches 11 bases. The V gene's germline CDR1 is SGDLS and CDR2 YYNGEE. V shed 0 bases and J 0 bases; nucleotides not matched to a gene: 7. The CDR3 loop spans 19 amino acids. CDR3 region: CASSVGGLAGSSNTGELFF. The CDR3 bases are TGTGCCAGCAGCGTAGGAGGACTAGCGGGCTCATCGAACACCGGGGAGCTGTTTTTT.

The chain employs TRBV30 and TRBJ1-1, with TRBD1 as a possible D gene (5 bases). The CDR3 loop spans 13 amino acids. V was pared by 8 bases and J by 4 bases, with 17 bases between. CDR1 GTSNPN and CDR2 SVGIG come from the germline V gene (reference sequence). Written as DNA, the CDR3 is TGTGCCAGATCCAGGGAGGGAGGCACTGAAGCTTTCTTT. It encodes CARSREGGTEAFF.

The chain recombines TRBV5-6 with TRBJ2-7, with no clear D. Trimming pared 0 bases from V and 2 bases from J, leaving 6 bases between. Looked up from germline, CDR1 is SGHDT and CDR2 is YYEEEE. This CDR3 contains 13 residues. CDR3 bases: TGTGCCAGCAGCTTGGGACTTACCTACGAGCAGTACTTC. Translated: CASSLGLTYEQYF.

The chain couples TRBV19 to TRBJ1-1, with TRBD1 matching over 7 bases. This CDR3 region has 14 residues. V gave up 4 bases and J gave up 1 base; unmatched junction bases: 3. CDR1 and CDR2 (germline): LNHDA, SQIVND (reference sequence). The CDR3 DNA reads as TGTGCCAGTAGTAAGGACAGGCGGAACACTGAAGCTTTCTTT. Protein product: CASSKDRRNTEAFF.

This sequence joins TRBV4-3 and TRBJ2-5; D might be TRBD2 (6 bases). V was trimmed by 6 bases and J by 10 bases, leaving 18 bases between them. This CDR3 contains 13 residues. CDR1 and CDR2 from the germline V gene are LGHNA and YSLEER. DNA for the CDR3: TGCGCCAGCAGAGGAGGGACTTCTGGAGTCCAGTACTTC. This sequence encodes CASRGGTSGVQYF.

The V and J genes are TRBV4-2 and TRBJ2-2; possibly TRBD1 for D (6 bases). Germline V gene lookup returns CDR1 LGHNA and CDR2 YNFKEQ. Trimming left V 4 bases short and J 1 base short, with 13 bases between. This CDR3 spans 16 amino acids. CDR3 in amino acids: CASSPQGSVNTGELFF. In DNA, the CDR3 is TGTGCCAGCAGCCCACAGGGTTCGGTGAACACCGGGGAGCTGTTTTTT.

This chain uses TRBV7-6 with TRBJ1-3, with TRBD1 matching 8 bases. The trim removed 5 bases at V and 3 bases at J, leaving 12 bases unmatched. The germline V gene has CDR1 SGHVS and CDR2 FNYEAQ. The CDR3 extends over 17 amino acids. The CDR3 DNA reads TGTGCCAGCAGCCAAGACAGGGGAACGGCCCGTGGAAACACCATATATTTT. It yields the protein CASSQDRGTARGNTIYF.

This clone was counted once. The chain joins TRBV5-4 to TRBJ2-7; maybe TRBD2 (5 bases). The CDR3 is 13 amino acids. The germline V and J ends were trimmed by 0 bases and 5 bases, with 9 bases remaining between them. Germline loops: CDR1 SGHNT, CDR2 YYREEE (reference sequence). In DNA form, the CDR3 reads TGTGCCAGCAGCTTGGAGTGGGAGAACGAGCAGTACTTC. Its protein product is CASSLEWENEQYF.

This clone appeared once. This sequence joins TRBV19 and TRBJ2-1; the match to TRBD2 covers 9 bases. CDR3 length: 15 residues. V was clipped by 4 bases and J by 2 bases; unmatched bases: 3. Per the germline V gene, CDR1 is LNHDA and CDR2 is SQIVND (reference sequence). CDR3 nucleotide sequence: TGTGCCAGTAGTAGCGGGGGGGCCGCCTACAATGAGCAGTTCTTC. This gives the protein CASSSGGAAYNEQFF.

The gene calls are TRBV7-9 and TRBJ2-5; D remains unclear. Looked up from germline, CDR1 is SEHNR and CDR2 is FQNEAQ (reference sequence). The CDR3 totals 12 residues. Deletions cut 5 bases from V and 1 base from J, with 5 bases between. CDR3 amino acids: CASSPIQETQYF. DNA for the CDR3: TGTGCCAGCAGCCCAATCCAAGAGACCCAGTACTTC.

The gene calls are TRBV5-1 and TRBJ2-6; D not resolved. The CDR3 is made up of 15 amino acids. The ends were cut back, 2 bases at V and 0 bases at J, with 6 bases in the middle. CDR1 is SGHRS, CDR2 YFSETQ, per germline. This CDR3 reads CASSLSNSGANVLTF. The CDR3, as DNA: TGCGCCAGCAGCTTATCTAACTCTGGGGCCAACGTCCTGACTTTC. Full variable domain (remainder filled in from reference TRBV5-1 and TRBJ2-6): KAGVTQTPRYLIKTRGQQVTLSCSPISGHRSVSWYQQTPGQGLQFLFEYFSETQRNKGNFPGRFSGRQFSNSRSEMNVSTLELGDSALYLCASSLSNSGANVLTFGAGSRLTVL.

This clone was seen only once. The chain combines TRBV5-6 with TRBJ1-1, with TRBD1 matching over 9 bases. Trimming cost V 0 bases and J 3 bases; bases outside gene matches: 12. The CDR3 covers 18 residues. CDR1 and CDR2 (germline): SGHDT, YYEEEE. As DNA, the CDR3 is TGTGCCAGCAGCTTGGCCGTGGGGACAGGGTGGAAGGACACTGAAGCTTTCTTT. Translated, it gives CASSLAVGTGWKDTEAFF.

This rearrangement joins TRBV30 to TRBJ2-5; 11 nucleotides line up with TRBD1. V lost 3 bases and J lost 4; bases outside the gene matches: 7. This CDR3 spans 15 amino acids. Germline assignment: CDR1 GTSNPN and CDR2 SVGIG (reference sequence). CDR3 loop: CAWRVGQGAGETQYF. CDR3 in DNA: TGTGCCTGGAGAGTCGGACAGGGGGCTGGAGAGACCCAGTACTTC.

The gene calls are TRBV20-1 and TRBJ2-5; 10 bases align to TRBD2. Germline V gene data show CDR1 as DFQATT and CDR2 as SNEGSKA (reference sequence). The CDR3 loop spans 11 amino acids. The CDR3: CSRASGGDQYF. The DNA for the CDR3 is TGCAGCCGAGCTAGCGGGGGAGACCAGTACTTC.

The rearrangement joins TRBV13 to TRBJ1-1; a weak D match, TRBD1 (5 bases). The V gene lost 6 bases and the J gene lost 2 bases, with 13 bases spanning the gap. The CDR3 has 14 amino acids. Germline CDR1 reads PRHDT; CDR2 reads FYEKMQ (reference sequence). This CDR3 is CASSYGQGNTEAFF. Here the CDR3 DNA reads TGTGCCAGCAGTTACGGGCAGGGAAACACTGAAGCTTTCTTT.

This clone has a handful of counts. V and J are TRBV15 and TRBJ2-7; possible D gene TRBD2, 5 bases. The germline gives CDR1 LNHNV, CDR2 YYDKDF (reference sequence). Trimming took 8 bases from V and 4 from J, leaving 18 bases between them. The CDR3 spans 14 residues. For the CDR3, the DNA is TGTGCCACCGACCGGGAAGAGACGGTTTACGAGCAGTACTTC. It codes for CATDREETVYEQYF.

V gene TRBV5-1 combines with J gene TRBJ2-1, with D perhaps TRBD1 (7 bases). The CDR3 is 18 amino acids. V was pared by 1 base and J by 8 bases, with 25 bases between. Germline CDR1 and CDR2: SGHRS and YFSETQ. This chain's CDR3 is CASSLSPLGQGGVHEQFF. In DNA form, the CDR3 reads TGCGCCAGCAGCTTGTCTCCGTTGGGGCAGGGGGGAGTCCATGAGCAGTTCTTC.

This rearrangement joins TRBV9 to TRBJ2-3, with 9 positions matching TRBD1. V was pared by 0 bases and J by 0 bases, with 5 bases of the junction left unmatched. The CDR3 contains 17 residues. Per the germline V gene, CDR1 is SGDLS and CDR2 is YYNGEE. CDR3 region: CASSVGQGGVSTDTQYF. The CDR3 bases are TGTGCCAGCAGCGTAGGACAGGGGGGCGTCAGCACAGATACGCAGTATTTT.